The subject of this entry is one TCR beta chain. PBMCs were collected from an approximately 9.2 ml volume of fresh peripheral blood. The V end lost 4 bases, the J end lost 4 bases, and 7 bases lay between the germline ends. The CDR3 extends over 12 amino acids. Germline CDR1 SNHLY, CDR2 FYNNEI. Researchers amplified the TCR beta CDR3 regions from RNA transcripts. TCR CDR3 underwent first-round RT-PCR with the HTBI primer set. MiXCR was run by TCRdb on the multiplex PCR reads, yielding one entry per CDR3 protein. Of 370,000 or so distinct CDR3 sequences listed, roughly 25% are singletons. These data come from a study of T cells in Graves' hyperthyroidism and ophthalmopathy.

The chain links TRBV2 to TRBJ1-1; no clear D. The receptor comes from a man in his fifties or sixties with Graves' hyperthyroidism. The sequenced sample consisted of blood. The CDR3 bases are TGTGCCAGCAGTGCCTCGAGCACTGAAGCTTTCTTT. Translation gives CASSASSTEAFF.